The T cell receptor beta chain described here comes from a study of identical twins (dated by TCRdb to the mid-2010s). Describing the broader study: TCR alpha and beta repertoires from monozygotic twins, unrelated adults of various ages and cord blood were deep-sequenced to test whether fetal clonotypes persist. Replicate twin experiments were performed at different times using different library preparation protocols to rule out contamination. Overall results and qualifications from the work: Fewer insertions were carried by abundant cord blood beta clonotypes; a weaker similar trend was observed in young adult naive repertoires, while no such trend was observed in memory repertoires. Invariant T cells such as MAIT and iNKT could partly confound zero-insertion analyses, although diverse VJ usage argued against such confounding for most clonotypes. Compared with coincidental sharing between unrelated individuals, out-of-frame TCR alpha sequences shared between twins had an excess of sequences with low generation probability. Because the same donors could not be followed over many years, conclusions were based on cross-sectional statistical analysis. Out-of-frame TCR alpha sharing in monozygotic twins was systematically underestimated by recombination models, whereas sharing between unrelated individuals was in agreement with the recombination models. Excess twin sharing in beta out-of-frame sequences was weaker because fewer shared sequences lowered the signal-to-noise ratio.

About this clonotype: Its antigen target is currently unknown. Per-base quality was not reported, and no clone a single base away is much larger than it.

The library was built by means of 5' RACE. The data were produced on an Illumina HiSeq 2000. Template switching added a universal primer binding site, and the final cDNA carried a unique molecular identifier that allowed TCR cDNA molecules to be counted accurately. First-strand cDNA for TCR alpha and beta chains was synthesized from specific primers in the conserved constant-segment region. To control for contamination, every cDNA library was double barcoded, receiving both a SMART-Mk sample barcode and Illumina barcodes. TruSeq adapter sequences along with Illumina sample barcodes were introduced in two successive PCR steps. The TCR alpha and beta cDNA libraries were sequenced on the Illumina HiSeq platform using custom primers. The study's processing was this. MiGEC was used to process raw reads and extract unique molecular identifiers, and MiXCR was used to find CDR3 positions. Recombination models were inferred per individual with the repgenHMM and IGoR tools using an EM algorithm. Shared clonotypes were analyzed with the tcR package in R, and sharing was normalized by the product of cloneset sizes. Out-of-frame nonproductive sequences were analyzed to study raw recombination free of thymic and clonal selection effects. TCRdb redid the processing of the public reads, applying fastp at Q25 and MiXCR, and retained in-frame beta chains. Rows are combined by CDR3 protein, so each entry shows the most common genes and DNA. The V and J calls come from TCRdb's annotation, not from the publication. The sample profile shows approximately 150,000 distinct CDR3 sequences; around 3.6% of them were found once. 8.1% of the sample is taken by the ten largest.

Only healthy Caucasian donors were included. Miltenyi CD45RO+ enrichment and human naive T-cell isolation kits were used to isolate memory (CD45RO+) and naive T cells from PBMC. V sheds 0 bases and J sheds 0 bases, leaving 15 bases between their ends. The CDR3, cysteine through phenylalanine, is 17 amino acids long. Just the 51-base CDR3 DNA is kept, in frame starting at base 1. Via the germline V gene, CDR1 is SGDLS and CDR2 YYNGEE. The receptor chain draws on TRBV9 and TRBJ1-1; the D gene is unclear. The clonotype originates from a man younger than 30 in good health. Sequenced sample: memory T cells sorted from blood. According to the study, the label for this sample's cell subset or site signals: CD45RO+ enriched T cells. Read as DNA, the sequence is TGTGCCAGCAGCGTAGACCCTTCTGGCGCGATGAACACTGAAGCTTTCTTT. It encodes CASSVDPSGAMNTEAFF. The full variable domain, completed from the reference TRBV9 and TRBJ1-1 proteins outside the CDR3, reads DSGVTQTPKHLITATGQRVTLRCSPRSGDLSVYWYQQSLDQGLQFLIQYYNGEERAKGNILERFSAQQFPDLHSELNLSSLELGDSALYFCASSVDPSGAMNTEAFFGQGTRLTVV.